The present T cell receptor (beta chain) was sequenced within a study of cytomegalovirus exposure and HLA in healthy donors. Study-wide results and caveats: TCR beta V- and J-gene trimming was later associated with a missense DCLRE1C variant. When a later analysis was performed, an Asian-associated ancestry cluster reportedly had fewer N-insertions than the roughly 700-donor mean. Using the classifier, cytomegalovirus status was reportedly diagnosed with high specificity and sensitivity.

This CDR3 is 14 amino acids long. Germline-derived CDR1 and CDR2 are KGHSH and LQKENI. Trimming took off 8 bases at V and 5 bases at J, with 15 bases between the two ends. The primer mix had 60 Vbeta and 13 Jbeta primers. Only in-frame clones appear in the TCRdb table, and some are missing; sequencing was by immunoSEQ multiplex PCR. The profile shows about 150,000 clones, 84% of them singletons. The study sampled nominally healthy donors, though unrecorded immune exposures were likely. On this clone itself: Its target is not known.

The sample was PBMCs. This clonotype originated in a boy younger than 10 in good health and CMV-seronegative. The rearrangement links TRBV18 to TRBJ1-4; TRBD1 might be the D (6 bases). This chain's CDR3 is CASQRTGLNEKLFF. The CDR3 DNA sequence: TGTGCCAGCCAACGCACAGGGTTAAATGAAAAACTGTTTTTT.